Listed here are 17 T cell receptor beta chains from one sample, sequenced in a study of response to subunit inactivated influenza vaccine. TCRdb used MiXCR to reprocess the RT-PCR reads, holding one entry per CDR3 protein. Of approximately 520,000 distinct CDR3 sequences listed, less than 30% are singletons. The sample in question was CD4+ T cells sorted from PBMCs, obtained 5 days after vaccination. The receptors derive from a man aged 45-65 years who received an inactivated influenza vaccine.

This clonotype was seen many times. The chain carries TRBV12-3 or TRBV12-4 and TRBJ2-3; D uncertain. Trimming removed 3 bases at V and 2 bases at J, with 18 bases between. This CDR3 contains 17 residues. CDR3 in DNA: TGTGCCAGCAGTTTCAGACTCGGGTCCGCACTCACAGATACGCAGTATTTT. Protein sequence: CASSFRLGSALTDTQYF.

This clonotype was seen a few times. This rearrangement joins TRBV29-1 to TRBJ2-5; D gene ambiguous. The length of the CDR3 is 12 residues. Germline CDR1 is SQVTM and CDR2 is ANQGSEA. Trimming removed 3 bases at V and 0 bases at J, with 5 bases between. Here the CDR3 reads CSVDGDQETQYF. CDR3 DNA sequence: TGCAGCGTTGATGGAGACCAAGAGACCCAGTACTTC.

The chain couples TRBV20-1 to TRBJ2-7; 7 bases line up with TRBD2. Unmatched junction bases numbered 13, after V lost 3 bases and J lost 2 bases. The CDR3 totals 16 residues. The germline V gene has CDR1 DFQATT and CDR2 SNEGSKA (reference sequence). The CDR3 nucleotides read TGCAGTGCTAGGAGTGGATTAGCGGGCGCTACCTACGAGCAGTACTTC. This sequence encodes CSARSGLAGATYEQYF.

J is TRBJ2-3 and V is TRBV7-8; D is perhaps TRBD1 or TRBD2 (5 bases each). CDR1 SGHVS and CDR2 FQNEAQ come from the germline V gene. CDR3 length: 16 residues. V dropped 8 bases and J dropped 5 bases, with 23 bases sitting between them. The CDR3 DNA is TGTGCCAGCGGCCCTGGGACCGTATGCTCCCAAGATACGCAGTATTTT. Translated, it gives CASGPGTVCSQDTQYF. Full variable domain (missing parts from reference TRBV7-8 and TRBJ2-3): GAGVSQSPRYKVAKRGQDVALRCDPISGHVSLFWYQQALGQGPEFLTYFQNEAQLDKSGLPSDRFFAERPEGSVSTLKIQRTQQEDSAVYLCASGPGTVCSQDTQYFGPGTRLTVL.

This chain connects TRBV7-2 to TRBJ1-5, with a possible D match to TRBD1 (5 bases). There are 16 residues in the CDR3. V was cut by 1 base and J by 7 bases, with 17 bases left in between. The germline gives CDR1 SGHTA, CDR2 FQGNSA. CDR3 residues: CASSLDGTIRRQPQHF. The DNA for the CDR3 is TGTGCCAGCAGCTTAGACGGGACCATTCGCCGGCAGCCCCAGCATTTT.

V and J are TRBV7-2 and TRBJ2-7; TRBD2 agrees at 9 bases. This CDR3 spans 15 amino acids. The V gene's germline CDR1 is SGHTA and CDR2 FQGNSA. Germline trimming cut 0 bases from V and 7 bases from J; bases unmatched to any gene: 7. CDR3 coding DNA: TGTGCCAGCAGCTTAGCTCCTCGTAGCGGGGGAGAGCAGTACTTC. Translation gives CASSLAPRSGGEQYF.

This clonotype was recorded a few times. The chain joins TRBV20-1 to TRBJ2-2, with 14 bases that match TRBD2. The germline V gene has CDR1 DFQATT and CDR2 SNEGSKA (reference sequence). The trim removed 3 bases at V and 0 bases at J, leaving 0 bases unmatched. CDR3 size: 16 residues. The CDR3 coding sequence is TGCAGTGCTAGGGGACTAGCGGGGGCGAACACCGGGGAGCTGTTTTTT. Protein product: CSARGLAGANTGELFF.

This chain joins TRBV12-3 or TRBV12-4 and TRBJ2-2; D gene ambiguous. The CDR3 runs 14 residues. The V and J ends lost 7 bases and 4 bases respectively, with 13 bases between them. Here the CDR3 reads CASKLKEFTGELFF. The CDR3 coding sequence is TGTGCCAGCAAATTAAAGGAGTTCACCGGGGAGCTGTTTTTT.

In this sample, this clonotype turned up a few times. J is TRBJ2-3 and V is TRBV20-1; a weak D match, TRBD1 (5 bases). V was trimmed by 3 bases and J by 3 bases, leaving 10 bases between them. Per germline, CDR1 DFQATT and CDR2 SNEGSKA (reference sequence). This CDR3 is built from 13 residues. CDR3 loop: CSASRVGTDTQYF. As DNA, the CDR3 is TGCAGTGCTAGCAGGGTAGGGACAGATACGCAGTATTTT.

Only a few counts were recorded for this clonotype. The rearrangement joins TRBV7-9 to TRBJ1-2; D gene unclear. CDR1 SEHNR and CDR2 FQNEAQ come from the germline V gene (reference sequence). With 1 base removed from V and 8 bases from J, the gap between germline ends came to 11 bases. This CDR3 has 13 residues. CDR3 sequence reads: CASSLEGPGGYTF. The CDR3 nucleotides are TGTGCCAGCAGCTTAGAAGGCCCCGGAGGCTACACCTTC.

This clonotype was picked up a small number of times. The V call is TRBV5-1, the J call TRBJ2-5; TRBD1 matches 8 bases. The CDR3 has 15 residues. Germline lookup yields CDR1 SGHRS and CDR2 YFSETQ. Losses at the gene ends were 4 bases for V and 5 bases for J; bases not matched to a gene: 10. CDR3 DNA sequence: TGCGCCAGCAGCCCCATTAACAGGGGGACGGAGACCCAGTACTTC. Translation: CASSPINRGTETQYF.

The chain's CDR3 is CSVAGTRTYNEQFF. The CDR3 DNA sequence: TGCAGCGTAGCCGGGACTAGAACCTACAATGAGCAGTTCTTC. The V gene is TRBV29-1, the J gene TRBJ2-1, with 8 bases aligning to TRBD2. This CDR3 is 14 amino acids long. Germline V CDR1 and CDR2: SQVTM, ANQGSEA. Trimming took 6 bases from V and 2 from J; bases not matched to a gene: 6.

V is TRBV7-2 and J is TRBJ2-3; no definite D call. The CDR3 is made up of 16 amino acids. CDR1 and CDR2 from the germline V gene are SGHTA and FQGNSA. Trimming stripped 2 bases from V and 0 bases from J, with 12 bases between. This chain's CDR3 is CASSLRVGTSTDTQYF. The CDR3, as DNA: TGTGCCAGCAGCTTAAGGGTCGGAACTAGCACAGATACGCAGTATTTT.

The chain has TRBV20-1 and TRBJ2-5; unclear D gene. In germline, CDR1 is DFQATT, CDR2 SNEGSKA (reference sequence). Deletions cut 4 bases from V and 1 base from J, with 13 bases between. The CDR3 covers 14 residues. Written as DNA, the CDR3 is TGCAGTGCTACAAGGCCGGGCCTCCAAGAGACCCAGTACTTC. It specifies CSATRPGLQETQYF.

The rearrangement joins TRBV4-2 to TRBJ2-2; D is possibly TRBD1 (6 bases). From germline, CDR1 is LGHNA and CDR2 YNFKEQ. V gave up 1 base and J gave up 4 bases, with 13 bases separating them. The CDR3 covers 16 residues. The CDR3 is CASSQGPLQGTGELFF. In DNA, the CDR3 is TGTGCCAGCAGCCAAGGCCCCCTACAGGGCACCGGGGAGCTGTTTTTT.

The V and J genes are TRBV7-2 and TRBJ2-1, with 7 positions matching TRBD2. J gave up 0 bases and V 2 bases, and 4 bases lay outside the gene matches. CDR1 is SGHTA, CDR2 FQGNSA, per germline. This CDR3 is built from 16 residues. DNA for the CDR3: TGTGCCAGCAGCTTAATGGGGGGGATCTCCTACAATGAGCAGTTCTTC. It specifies CASSLMGGISYNEQFF.

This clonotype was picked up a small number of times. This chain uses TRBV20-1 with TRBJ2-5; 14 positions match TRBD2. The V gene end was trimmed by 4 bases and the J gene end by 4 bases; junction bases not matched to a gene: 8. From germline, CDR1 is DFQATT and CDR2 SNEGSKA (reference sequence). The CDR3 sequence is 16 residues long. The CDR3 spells CSATGLAGVISETQYF. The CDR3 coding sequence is TGCAGTGCTACGGGACTAGCGGGAGTTATATCAGAGACCCAGTACTTC.